This T cell receptor beta chain stems from a study of blood T cell repertoires in COVID-19. Whole-study context: Donors in the United States, Italy and Spain gave samples during acute or convalescent COVID-19. The analysed material was cDNA or gDNA that came from T cells, B-cell-depleted T cells, or PBMCs.

This clone was seen once. Repertoires were generated with immunoSEQ multiplex PCR, while TCRdb's copy carries only in-frame clones and drops some. Of roughly 86,000 clones listed, around 87% are singletons. The TCR comes from a man between 35 and 55 years old with acute or convalescent COVID-19. Material: peripheral blood.

The CDR3 loop reads CASSEAGAGPRGTQYF. The CDR3 DNA follows: TGTGCCAGCAGTGAAGCGGGGGCGGGCCCACGGGGTACGCAGTATTTT. The chain links TRBV2 to TRBJ2-3; D might be TRBD1 (6 bases). The V gene's germline CDR1 is SNHLY and CDR2 FYNNEI. The CDR3 length is 16 residues. The germline V and J ends were trimmed by 0 bases and 8 bases, with 18 bases remaining between them.